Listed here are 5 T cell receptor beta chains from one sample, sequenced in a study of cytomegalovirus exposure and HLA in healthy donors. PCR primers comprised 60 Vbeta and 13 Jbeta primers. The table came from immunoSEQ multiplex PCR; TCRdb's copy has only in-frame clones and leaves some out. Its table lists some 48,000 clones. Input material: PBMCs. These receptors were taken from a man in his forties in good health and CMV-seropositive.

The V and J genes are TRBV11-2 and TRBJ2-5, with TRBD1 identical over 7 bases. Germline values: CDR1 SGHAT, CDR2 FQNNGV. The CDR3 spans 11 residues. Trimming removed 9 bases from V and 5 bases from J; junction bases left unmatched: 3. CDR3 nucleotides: TGTGCCAGTCGCAGGGGGGAGACCCAGTACTTC. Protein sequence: CASRRGETQYF.

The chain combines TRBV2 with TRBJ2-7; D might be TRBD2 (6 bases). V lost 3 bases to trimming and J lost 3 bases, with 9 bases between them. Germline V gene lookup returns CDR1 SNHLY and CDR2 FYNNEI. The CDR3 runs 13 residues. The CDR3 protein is CASSEREDYEQYF. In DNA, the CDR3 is TGTGCCAGCAGTGAGAGGGAGGACTACGAGCAGTACTTC.

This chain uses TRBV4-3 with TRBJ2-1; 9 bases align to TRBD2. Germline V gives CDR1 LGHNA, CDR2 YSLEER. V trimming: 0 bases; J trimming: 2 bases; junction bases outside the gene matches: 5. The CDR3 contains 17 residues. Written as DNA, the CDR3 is TGCGCCAGCAGCCAAGATCCAGCGGGGGGTCCCTACAATGAGCAGTTCTTC. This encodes CASSQDPAGGPYNEQFF.

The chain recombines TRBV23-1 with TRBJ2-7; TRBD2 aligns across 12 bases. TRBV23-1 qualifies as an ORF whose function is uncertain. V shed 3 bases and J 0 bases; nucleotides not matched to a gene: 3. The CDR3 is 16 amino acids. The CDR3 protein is CASSHGTSGFSYEQYF. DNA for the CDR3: TGCGCCAGCAGTCACGGGACTAGCGGGTTCTCCTACGAGCAGTACTTC.

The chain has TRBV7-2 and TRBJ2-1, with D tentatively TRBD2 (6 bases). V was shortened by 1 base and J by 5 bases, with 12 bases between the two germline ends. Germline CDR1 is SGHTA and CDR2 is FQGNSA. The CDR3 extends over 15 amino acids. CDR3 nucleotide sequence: TGTGCCAGCAGCTTAGAGGGACTGGCAGACAATGAGCAGTTCTTC. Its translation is CASSLEGLADNEQFF.